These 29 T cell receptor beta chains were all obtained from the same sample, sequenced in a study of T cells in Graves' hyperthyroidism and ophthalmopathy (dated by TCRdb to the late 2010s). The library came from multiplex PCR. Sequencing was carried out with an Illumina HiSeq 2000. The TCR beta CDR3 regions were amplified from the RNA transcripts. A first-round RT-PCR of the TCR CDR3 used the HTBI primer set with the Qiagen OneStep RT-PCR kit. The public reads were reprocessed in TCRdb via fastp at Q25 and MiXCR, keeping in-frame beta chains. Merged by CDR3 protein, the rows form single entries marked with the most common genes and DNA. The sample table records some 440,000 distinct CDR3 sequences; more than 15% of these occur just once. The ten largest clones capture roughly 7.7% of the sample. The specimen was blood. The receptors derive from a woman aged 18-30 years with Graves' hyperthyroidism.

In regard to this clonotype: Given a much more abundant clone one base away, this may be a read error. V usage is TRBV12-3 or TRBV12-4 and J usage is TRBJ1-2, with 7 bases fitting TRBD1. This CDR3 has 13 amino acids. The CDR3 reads CTSSEGGRYGYTF. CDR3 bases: TGTACCAGCAGTGAAGGGGGCCGCTATGGCTACACCTTC.

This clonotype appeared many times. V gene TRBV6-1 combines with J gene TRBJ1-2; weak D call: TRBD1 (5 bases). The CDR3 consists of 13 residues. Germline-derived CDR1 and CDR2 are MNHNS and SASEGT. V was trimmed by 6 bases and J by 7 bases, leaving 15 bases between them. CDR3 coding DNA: TGTGCCAGCAGCCAACCCGGGGGGGGTGGCTACACCTTC. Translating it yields CASSQPGGGGYTF.

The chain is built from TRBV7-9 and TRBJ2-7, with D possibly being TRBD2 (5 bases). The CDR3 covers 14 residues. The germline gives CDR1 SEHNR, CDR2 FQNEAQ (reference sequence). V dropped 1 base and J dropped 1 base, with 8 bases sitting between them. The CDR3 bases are TGTGCCAGCAGCTTAGAGAGGGCTTCCTACGAGCAGTACTTC. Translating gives CASSLERASYEQYF.

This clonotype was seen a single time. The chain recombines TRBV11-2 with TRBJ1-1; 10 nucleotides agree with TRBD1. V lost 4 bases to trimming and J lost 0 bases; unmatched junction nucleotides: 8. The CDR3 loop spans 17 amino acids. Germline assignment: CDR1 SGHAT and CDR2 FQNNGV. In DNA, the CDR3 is TGTGCCAGCAGCTCGCCGGACAGGGGGACCATGAACACTGAAGCTTTCTTT. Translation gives CASSSPDRGTMNTEAFF.

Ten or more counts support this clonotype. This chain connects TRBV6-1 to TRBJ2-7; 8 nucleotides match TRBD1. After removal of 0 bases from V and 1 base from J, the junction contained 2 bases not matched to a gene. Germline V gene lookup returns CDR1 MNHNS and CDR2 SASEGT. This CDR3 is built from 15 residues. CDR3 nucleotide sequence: TGTGCCAGCAGTGAAGCTCGGGACAGGTCCTACGAGCAGTACTTC. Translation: CASSEARDRSYEQYF.

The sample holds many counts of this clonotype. CDR3 nucleotides: TGTGCCATCTCGGCGGGGCATCTGGAGACCCAGTACTTC. It yields the protein CAISAGHLETQYF. The chain employs TRBV10-3 and TRBJ2-5; a possible D gene is TRBD2 (6 bases). The germline gives CDR1 ENHRY, CDR2 SYGVKD. The CDR3 consists of 13 residues. V lost 8 bases and J 5 bases, leaving 15 bases between the germline ends.

CDR3 in amino acids: CASSLEAIPFGEQYF. The CDR3 DNA sequence: TGCGCCAGCAGCTTGGAGGCCATCCCCTTTGGGGAGCAGTACTTC. The chain employs TRBV5-1 and TRBJ2-7; D is ambiguous. Looked up from germline, CDR1 is SGHRS and CDR2 is YFSETQ. The germline V and J ends were trimmed by 0 bases and 7 bases, with 17 bases remaining between them. The length of the CDR3 is 15 residues.

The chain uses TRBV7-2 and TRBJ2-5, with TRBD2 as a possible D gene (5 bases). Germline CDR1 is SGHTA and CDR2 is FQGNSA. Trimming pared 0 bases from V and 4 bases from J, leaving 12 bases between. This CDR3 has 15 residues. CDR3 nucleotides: TGTGCCAGCAGCTTAGCGCCCGGACTCACAGAGACCCAGTACTTC. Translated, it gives CASSLAPGLTETQYF.

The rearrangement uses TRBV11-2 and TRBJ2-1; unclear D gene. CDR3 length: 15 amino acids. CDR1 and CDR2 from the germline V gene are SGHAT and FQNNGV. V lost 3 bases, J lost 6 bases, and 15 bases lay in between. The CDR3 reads CASSFQPQGRNEQFF. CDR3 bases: TGTGCCAGCAGCTTCCAGCCCCAAGGCCGCAATGAGCAGTTCTTC.

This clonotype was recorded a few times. The CDR3 DNA is TGCGCCAGCAGCCAACTCTTCCGAGACAGGGCTAATGAGCAGTTCTTC. Residues: CASSQLFRDRANEQFF. This rearrangement joins TRBV4-1 to TRBJ2-1, with TRBD1 matching over 7 bases. Germline V gene sequence: CDR1 MGHRA, CDR2 YSYEKL. The V gene end was trimmed by 2 bases and the J gene end by 7 bases; junction bases not matched to a gene: 11. This CDR3 has 16 amino acids.

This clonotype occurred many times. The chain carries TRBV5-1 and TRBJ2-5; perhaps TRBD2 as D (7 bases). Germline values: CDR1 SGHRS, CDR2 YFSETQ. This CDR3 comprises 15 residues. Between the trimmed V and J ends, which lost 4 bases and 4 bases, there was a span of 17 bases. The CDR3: CASSIDGGQGETQYF. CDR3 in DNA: TGCGCCAGCAGCATCGACGGGGGGCAAGGAGAGACCCAGTACTTC.

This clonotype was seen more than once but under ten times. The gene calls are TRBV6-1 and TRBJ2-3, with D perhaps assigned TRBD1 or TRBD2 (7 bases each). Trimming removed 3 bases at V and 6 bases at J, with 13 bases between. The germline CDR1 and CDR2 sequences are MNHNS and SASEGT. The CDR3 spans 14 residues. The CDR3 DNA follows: TGTGCCAGCAGTGAGGGAGGGGGCGGTGATACGCAGTATTTT. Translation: CASSEGGGGDTQYF.

CDR3 nucleotide sequence: TGTGCCAGCTCATTGGACAGGGAGGCTGAAGCTTTCTTT. This sequence encodes CASSLDREAEAFF. The rearrangement links TRBV18 to TRBJ1-1; TRBD1 matches at 8 bases. Per the germline V gene, CDR1 is KGHSH and CDR2 is LQKENI. After removal of 5 bases from V and 6 bases from J, the junction contained 5 bases not matched to a gene. This CDR3 spans 13 amino acids.

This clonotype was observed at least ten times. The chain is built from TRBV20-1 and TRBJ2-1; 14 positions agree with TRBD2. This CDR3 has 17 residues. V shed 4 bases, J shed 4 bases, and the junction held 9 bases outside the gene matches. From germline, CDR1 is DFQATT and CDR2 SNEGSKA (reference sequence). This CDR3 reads CSANPEGLAGVYNEQFF. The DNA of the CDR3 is TGCAGTGCTAACCCTGAGGGACTAGCGGGGGTATACAATGAGCAGTTCTTC.

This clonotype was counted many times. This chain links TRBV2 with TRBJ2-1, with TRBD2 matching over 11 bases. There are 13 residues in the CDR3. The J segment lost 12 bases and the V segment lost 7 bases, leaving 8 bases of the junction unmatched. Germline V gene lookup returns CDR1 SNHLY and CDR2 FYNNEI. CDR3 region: CASTPSGRPRQFF. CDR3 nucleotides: TGTGCCAGCACTCCTAGCGGGAGGCCCCGGCAGTTCTTC. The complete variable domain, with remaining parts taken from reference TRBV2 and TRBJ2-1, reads EPEVTQTPSHQVTQMGQEVILRCVPISNHLYFYWYRQILGQKVEFLVSFYNNEISEKSEIFDDQFSVERPDGSNFTLKIRSTKLEDSAMYFCASTPSGRPRQFFGPGTRLTVL.

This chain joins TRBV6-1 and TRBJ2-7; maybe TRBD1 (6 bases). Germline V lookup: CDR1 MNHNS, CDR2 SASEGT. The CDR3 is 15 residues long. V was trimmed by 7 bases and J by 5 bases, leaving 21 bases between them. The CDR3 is CASTSGGGPMDEQYF. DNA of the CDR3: TGTGCCAGCACGTCTGGGGGCGGACCTATGGACGAGCAGTACTTC.

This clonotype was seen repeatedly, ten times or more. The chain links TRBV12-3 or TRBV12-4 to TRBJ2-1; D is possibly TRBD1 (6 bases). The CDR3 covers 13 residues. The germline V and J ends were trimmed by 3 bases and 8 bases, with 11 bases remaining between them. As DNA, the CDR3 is TGTGCCAGCAGTTTGGTCAGGGGTGATGAGCAGTTCTTC. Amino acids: CASSLVRGDEQFF.

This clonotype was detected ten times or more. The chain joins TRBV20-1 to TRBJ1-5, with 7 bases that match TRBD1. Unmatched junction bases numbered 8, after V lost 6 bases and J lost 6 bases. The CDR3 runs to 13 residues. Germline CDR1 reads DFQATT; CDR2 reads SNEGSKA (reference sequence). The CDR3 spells CSAPTGEGQPQHF. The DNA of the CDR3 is TGCAGTGCACCTACAGGGGAGGGTCAGCCCCAGCATTTT.

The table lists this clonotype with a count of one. CDR3 protein: CASSLSGGPARGNTIYF. The CDR3 coding sequence is TGTGCCAGCAGTCTCTCAGGGGGTCCCGCGAGGGGAAACACCATATATTTT. The V gene is TRBV28, the J gene TRBJ1-3; 7 bases match TRBD1. Germline V lookup: CDR1 MDHEN, CDR2 SYDVKM. J lost 4 bases, V lost 5 bases, and 14 bases had no gene match. The CDR3 has 17 amino acids. Full variable domain (missing parts from reference TRBV28 and TRBJ1-3): DVKVTQSSRYLVKRTGEKVFLECVQDMDHENMFWYRQDPGLGLRLIYFSYDVKMKEKGDIPEGYSVSREKKERFSLILESASTNQTSMYLCASSLSGGPARGNTIYFGEGSWLTVV.

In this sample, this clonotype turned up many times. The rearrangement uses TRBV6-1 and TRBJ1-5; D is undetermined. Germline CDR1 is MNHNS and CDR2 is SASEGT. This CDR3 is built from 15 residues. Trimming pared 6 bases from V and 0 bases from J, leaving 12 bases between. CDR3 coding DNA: TGTGCCAGCAGGACCGGACGAGTTAGCAATCAGCCCCAGCATTTT. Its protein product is CASRTGRVSNQPQHF.

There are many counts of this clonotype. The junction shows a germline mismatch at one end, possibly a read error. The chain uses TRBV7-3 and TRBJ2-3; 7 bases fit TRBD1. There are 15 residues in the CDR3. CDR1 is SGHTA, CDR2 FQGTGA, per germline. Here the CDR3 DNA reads TGTACCAGCAGCTCCCGAGGGGTCACAGGGGACACGCAGTATTTT. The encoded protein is CTSSSRGVTGDTQYF.

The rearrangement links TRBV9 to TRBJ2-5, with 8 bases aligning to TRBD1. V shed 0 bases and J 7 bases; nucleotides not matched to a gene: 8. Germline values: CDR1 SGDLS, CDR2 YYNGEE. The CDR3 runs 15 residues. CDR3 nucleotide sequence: TGTGCCAGCAGCGTAGGACAGGGGCCCACTGGGACCCAGTACTTC. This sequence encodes CASSVGQGPTGTQYF.

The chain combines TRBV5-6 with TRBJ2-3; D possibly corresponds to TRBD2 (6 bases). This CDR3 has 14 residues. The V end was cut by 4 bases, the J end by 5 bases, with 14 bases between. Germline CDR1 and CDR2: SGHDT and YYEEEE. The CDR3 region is CASSPGGPGDTQYF. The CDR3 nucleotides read TGTGCCAGCAGCCCCGGAGGGCCTGGAGATACGCAGTATTTT. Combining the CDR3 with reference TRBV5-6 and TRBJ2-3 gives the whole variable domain DAGVTQSPTHLIKTRGQQVTLRCSPKSGHDTVSWYQQALGQGPQFIFQYYEEEERQRGNFPDRFSGHQFPNYSSELNVNALLLGDSALYLCASSPGGPGDTQYFGPGTRLTVL.

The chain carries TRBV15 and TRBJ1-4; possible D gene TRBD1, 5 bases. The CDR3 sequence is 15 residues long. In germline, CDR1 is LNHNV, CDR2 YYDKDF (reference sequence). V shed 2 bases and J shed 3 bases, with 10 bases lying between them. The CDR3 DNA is TGTGCCACCAGCAGATCCGGGACTCCTAATGAAAAACTGTTTTTT. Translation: CATSRSGTPNEKLFF.

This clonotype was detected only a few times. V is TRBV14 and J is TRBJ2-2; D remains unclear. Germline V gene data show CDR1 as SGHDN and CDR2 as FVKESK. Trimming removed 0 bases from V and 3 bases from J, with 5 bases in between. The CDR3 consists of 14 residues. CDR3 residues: CASSQDRHTGELFF. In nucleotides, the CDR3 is TGTGCCAGCAGCCAAGATCGCCACACCGGGGAGCTGTTTTTT.

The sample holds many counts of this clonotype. CDR3 DNA sequence: TGTGCCAGCACCAACTCAGGACCGTTAGCTAACTATGGCTACACCTTC. Its translation is CASTNSGPLANYGYTF. J is TRBJ1-2 and V is TRBV27; D is unresolved. The CDR3 is made up of 16 amino acids. Germline V lookup: CDR1 MNHEY, CDR2 SMNVEV (reference sequence). V was trimmed by 7 bases and J by 0 bases, leaving 18 bases between them.

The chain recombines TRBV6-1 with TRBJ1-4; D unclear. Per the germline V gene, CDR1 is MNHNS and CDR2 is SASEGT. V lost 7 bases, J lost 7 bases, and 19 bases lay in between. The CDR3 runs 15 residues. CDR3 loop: CASTRSRRLSEKLFF. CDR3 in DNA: TGTGCCAGCACCAGAAGCAGACGGTTGAGTGAAAAACTGTTTTTT.

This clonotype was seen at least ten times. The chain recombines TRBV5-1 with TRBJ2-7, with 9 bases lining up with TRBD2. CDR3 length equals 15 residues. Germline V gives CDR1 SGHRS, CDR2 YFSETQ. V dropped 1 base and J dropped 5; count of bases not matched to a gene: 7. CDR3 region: CASSLWSGRPNEQYF. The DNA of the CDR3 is TGCGCCAGCAGCTTGTGGAGCGGGAGGCCCAACGAGCAGTACTTC.

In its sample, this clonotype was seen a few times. The CDR3 loop reads CASSAGQGGNQPQHF. The CDR3 DNA follows: TGTGCCAGCAGTGCAGGACAGGGTGGTAATCAGCCCCAGCATTTT. V gene TRBV28 combines with J gene TRBJ1-5, with 8 bases aligning to TRBD1. The junction had 7 bases not matched to a gene; V was cut back by 5 bases and J by 4 bases. This CDR3 comprises 15 residues. Germline CDR1 reads MDHEN; CDR2 reads SYDVKM.